The TCR beta chain described here comes from a study of molecular identifiers for immune sequencing clone quantification (dated by TCRdb to 2016 to 2019). A note on the overall study: In a replicate experiment, RNA from roughly 20,000 or 100,000 naive CD8 T cells was split into five aliquots, four of which were sequenced. This methods study benchmarked molecular-identifier clustering-based TCR repertoire sequencing (MIDCIRS) and TCR RNA copy counting, using CD8 T cells to do so. Paper-wide results and their limitations: The sizes of highly expanded clones could end up underestimated when identical TCR molecules share a barcode. Spiked-in Jurkat TCR RNA (around eleven copies' worth), which is not part of the donor repertoire, was contained in the naive libraries. Clones above 20 RNA copies held over 97% of molecules in CMV-specific effector cells but under 1% in naive cells. When barcode sub-clustering was not used, chimeric consensus sequences inflated TCR diversity, with chimeras reaching as high as 47%. Modeling estimated 3 to 3.5 recovered TCR RNA copies per cell, compared with approximately 9.5 by digital PCR, which implies roughly 29% capture efficiency. Spiked-in Jurkat TCR RNA equivalent to a single cell was reported to be detectable even among approximately 1 million naive CD8 T cells.

The CDR3 numbers 13 residues from cysteine through phenylalanine. Only the CDR3 DNA is retained, 39 bases long and in frame from the first base. From the germline V gene (reference sequence), CDR1 is SEHNR and CDR2 is FQNEAQ. Libraries of naive CD8 T cells were built from approximately 22,000 to 940,000 sorted cells, with 10%, 30% or 50% of the purified RNA used. Naive CD8 T cells were FACS-sorted as CD8+CD4-CCR7+CD45RA+ on a BD FACSAria II into RLT Plus buffer. To test detection sensitivity, Jurkat RNA equal to ten TCR copies was added to samples of about 19,000-1,100,000 naive CD8 T cells. CD8 T cells were enriched using RosetteSep CD8+ T Cell Enrichment Cocktail and Ficoll-Paque, and the enriched cells then underwent ACK red cell lysis. As regards this clonotype: Its antigen specificity is not known. A read error is likely here: a far larger clone is one base away.

To prepare the library, PCR was applied. Sequencing used an Illumina HiSeq 4000. Preparation of bulk TCR libraries followed a previously described approach, with the TCR primers listed in Table S5. The Qiagen AllPrep DNA/RNA kit was used to purify total RNA. Before any analysis, reads coming from multiple sequencing runs of the same library were combined into one pool. On the authors' methods: Reads were retained only if an exact TCR constant sequence was present, and the retained reads were trimmed to 150 nt and grouped according to their 12-nt molecular barcodes. Reads in each barcode group were sub-clustered using a 15% Levenshtein threshold, and a quality-weighted consensus sequence was built for each RNA molecule. Non-functional sequences were filtered out, along with any lower-count sequence sitting one edit away from another sequence. On the basis of fitting two negative binomial distributions, barcode sub-clusters with fewer than 20% of the maximum read count were discarded. TCRdb ran its own pipeline on the public reads, namely fastp trimming at Q25 and MiXCR clone calling, and kept in-frame beta chains. Duplicate CDR3 protein sequences are folded into a single record with the most common DNA and genes. The V and J calls follow TCRdb's processing rather than the paper's. The sample profile shows hundreds of thousands of distinct CDR3 sequences; around 20% of them were found once. The top ten clones comprise around 0.9% of the sample.

Recombination connected TRBV7-9 to TRBJ1-3; the D gene lacks a confident call. Material for sequencing was naive CD8+ T cells from blood, with Jurkat cell RNA spiked in. The label giving this sample's cell subset or site can be read as: FACS-sorted CD8+CD4-CCR7+CD45RA+ naive T cells. This receptor was taken from a human donor in good health. Some libraries in this study had Jurkat cell RNA spiked in. The CDR3 reads CASSLGSGNTVYF. The DNA sequence is given as TGTGCCAGCAGCTTGGGTTCTGGAAACACCGTATATTTT.